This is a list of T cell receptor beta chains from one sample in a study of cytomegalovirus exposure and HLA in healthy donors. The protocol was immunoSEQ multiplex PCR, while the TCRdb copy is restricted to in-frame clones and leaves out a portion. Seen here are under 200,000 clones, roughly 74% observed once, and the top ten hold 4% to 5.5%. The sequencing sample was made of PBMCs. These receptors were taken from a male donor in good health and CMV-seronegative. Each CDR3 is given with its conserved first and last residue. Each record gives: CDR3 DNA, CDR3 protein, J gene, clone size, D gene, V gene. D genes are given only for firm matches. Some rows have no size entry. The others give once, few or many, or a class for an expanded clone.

TGTGCCAGCATCAGAGAACGGACAGAGAGAAACACTGAAGCTTTCTTT	CASIRERTERNTEAFF	TRBJ1-1	.	.	TRBV2
TGTGCCAGCAGCTTAAAGGGACAGGGTTTTAACTATGGCTACACCTTC	CASSLKGQGFNYGYTF	TRBJ1-2	.	TRBD1	TRBV7-8
TGCGCCAGCAGGAGACAAGAGAACACTGAAGCTTTCTTT	CASRRQENTEAFF	TRBJ1-1	.	.	TRBV5-1
TGTGCCAGCAGCTTAGTGGTCGGGGGAGGCACTGAAGCTTTCTTT	CASSLVVGGGTEAFF	TRBJ1-1	.	.	TRBV7-2
TGCAGCGCGAAGACAGGGGGCTCAGCTAATGAAAAACTGTTTTTT	CSAKTGGSANEKLFF	TRBJ1-4	few	TRBD1	TRBV29-1
TGTGCCAGCAGTGAAGGACAGGGGCCCAATCAGCCCCAGCATTTT	CASSEGQGPNQPQHF	TRBJ1-5	.	TRBD1	TRBV2
TGTGCCAGCAGTTTGGTTCAGGGGTTTGGAAACACCATATATTTT	CASSLVQGFGNTIYF	TRBJ1-3	.	.	TRBV28
TGTGCCAGTAGTATACTAGCGGGAGGTAGTCCCGAGCAGTACTTC	CASSILAGGSPEQYF	TRBJ2-7	.	TRBD2	TRBV19
TGTGCCAGTAGTCGGGAGACAGGGGGCACTGAAGCTTTCTTT	CASSRETGGTEAFF	TRBJ1-1	once	TRBD1	TRBV19
TGTGCCAGCACCCCGTTCGGCGGGAGGGCCAACAATGAGCAGTTCTTC	CASTPFGGRANNEQFF	TRBJ2-1	once	TRBD2	TRBV7-8
TGTGCCAGCGGTGACAGGGGACACTCCTACGAGCAGTACTTC	CASGDRGHSYEQYF	TRBJ2-7	.	TRBD1	TRBV6-1
TGCGCCAGCAGCGGAGCGGGGGGAAACTACGAGCAGTACTTC	CASSGAGGNYEQYF	TRBJ2-7	.	TRBD2	TRBV5-1
TGTGCCAGCAGCTTAGCCCCGGGGAGCCAGGAGAAGTACTTC	CASSLAPGSQEKYF	TRBJ2-7	.	.	TRBV7-8
TGTGCCAGCAGCTTACGCGGGGACTACGAGCAGTACTTC	CASSLRGDYEQYF	TRBJ2-7	.	.	TRBV7-2
TGCGCCAGCAGGGAGACCGGGACAGGGAACACTGAAGCTTTCTTT	CASRETGTGNTEAFF	TRBJ1-1	.	TRBD1	TRBV5-1
TGTGCCAGCAGCTACACTAGCGGCAATGAGCAGTTCTTC	CASSYTSGNEQFF	TRBJ2-1	once	TRBD2	TRBV7-2
TGTGCCAGCAGCCCGGGACAGGGGGCCACCGGGGAGCTGTTTTTT	CASSPGQGATGELFF	TRBJ2-2	.	TRBD1	TRBV7-9
TGTGCCACCAGCAGAGACGGGGGGTACACTGAAGCTTTCTTT	CATSRDGGYTEAFF	TRBJ1-1	few	.	TRBV15
TGTGCCAGCAGACAACCGGCCAGGAACAATGAGCAGTTCTTC	CASRQPARNNEQFF	TRBJ2-1	.	.	TRBV27
TGCGCCAGCAGGCAGGGACAGGGGTCGAGCTCCTATAATTCACCCCTCCACTTT	CASRQGQGSSSYNSPLHF	TRBJ1-6	few	TRBD1	TRBV5-1
TGTGCCAGCAGTTACCCGGGTGACTATGGCTACACCTTC	CASSYPGDYGYTF	TRBJ1-2	.	.	TRBV6-5
TGCGCCAGCAGCCCAGGGCGGCACGCCAAAGGGAGCAATCAGCCCCAGCATTTT	CASSPGRHAKGSNQPQHF	TRBJ1-5	.	.	TRBV4-3
TGTGCCATCAGTGGCGACTTTGATTATGGCTACACCTTC	CAISGDFDYGYTF	TRBJ1-2	.	.	TRBV10-3
TGTGCCAGCTCACCCAACAGGGAAGCTGGGGCCAACGTCCTGACTTTC	CASSPNREAGANVLTF	TRBJ2-6	.	.	TRBV18
TGCAGCGTTGCCACAGGGACCTACGAGCAGTACTTC	CSVATGTYEQYF	TRBJ2-7	.	.	TRBV29-1
TGTGCCAGCAGCCAAAATACCGGGACAGTAGAGCAGTACTTC	CASSQNTGTVEQYF	TRBJ2-7	.	TRBD1	TRBV4-2
TGTGCCAGCAGTTTCCCAGGGTATGAGCAGTTCTTC	CASSFPGYEQFF	TRBJ2-1	.	.	TRBV28
TGTGCCAGCAGCATGGACAGGGTAGAGACCCAGTACTTC	CASSMDRVETQYF	TRBJ2-5	.	TRBD1	TRBV5-4
TGCGCCAGCAGCTTGGGATGGACTAGCGGGACAGATACGCAGTATTTT	CASSLGWTSGTDTQYF	TRBJ2-3	.	TRBD2	TRBV5-1
TGTGCCAGTAGTACGGGACAGGTAGTTACCGGGGAGCTGTTTTTT	CASSTGQVVTGELFF	TRBJ2-2	few	TRBD1	TRBV19
TGTGCCAGCAGCTTCGACTCAACTAATGAAAAACTGTTTTTT	CASSFDSTNEKLFF	TRBJ1-4	.	.	TRBV7-9
TGTGCCAGCAGTGAAGATCGGCTAGCCGAGCAGTACTTC	CASSEDRLAEQYF	TRBJ2-7	.	.	TRBV2
TGTGCCAGCAGCTTAGGCCAAAAGGACAGGGGGGGCTCCGAGCAGTACTTC	CASSLGQKDRGGSEQYF	TRBJ2-7	.	TRBD1	TRBV13
TGTGCCAGCAGCGTAGGGGGGGGCAATCAGCCCCAGCATTTT	CASSVGGGNQPQHF	TRBJ1-5	.	.	TRBV9
TGTGCCAGCAGCACTCTATCCTACGAGCAGTACTTC	CASSTLSYEQYF	TRBJ2-7	few	.	TRBV14
TGTGCCAGCAGCATACAGGGAATCACTGAAGCTTTCTTT	CASSIQGITEAFF	TRBJ1-1	.	.	TRBV7-9
TGTGCCAGCAGCGTGAACCCCCTCGGAGATACGCAGTATTTT	CASSVNPLGDTQYF	TRBJ2-3	few	.	TRBV5-6
TGTGCCAGCGGAGGCGTGACGGAGAGGGTCTCCTACGAGCAGTACTTC	CASGGVTERVSYEQYF	TRBJ2-7	once	.	TRBV5-6
TGTGCCAGCAGCCTAGTATTACAGGGGCCCCAGCATTTT	CASSLVLQGPQHF	TRBJ1-5	.	.	TRBV7-9
TGTGCCAGCAGCTTAATACCGGGAGAGACCCAGTACTTC	CASSLIPGETQYF	TRBJ2-5	.	.	TRBV7-3
TGTGCCAGCAGCAAACTAGCGGGAGTTCGAGATACGCAGTATTTT	CASSKLAGVRDTQYF	TRBJ2-3	.	TRBD2	TRBV7-2
TGTGCCAGCAGTTACGCCAGGGAGGGGGAGCAGTACTTC	CASSYAREGEQYF	TRBJ2-5	.	.	TRBV6-6
TGTGCCAGCAGTCCATCTCGACAGGGGGGCTCCTACGAGCAGTACTTC	CASSPSRQGGSYEQYF	TRBJ2-7	.	TRBD1	TRBV27
TGTGCCAGCAGTGACTCCTCAGGGGAAGGGACTGAAGCTTTCTTT	CASSDSSGEGTEAFF	TRBJ1-1	few	.	TRBV6-4